This T cell receptor beta chain was identified in a study of blood T cell repertoires in COVID-19. Produced via immunoSEQ multiplex PCR; TCRdb's table is partial and in-frame only. This sample has under 150,000 clones, with roughly four fifths found just once. The TCR originated in a woman aged 45-65 years with active or convalescent COVID-19. The sample taken for sequencing was peripheral blood.

CDR3 amino acids: CASSTYRGNNSPLHF. For the CDR3, the DNA is TGTGCCAGCAGTACCTACAGGGGTAATAATTCACCCCTCCACTTT. This chain connects TRBV27 to TRBJ1-6; 7 nucleotides agree with TRBD1. Looked up from germline, CDR1 is MNHEY and CDR2 is SMNVEV (reference sequence). V dropped 5 bases and J dropped 5; count of bases not matched to a gene: 6. The CDR3 covers 15 residues.